This TCR beta chain was documented in a study of response to subunit inactivated influenza vaccine. Worth noting for this clonotype: Its antigen is not identified.

General study points: The authors suggested that every seasonal influenza vaccination recruits few new T cells.

CDR3 length equals 16 residues. Germline CDR1 LNHDA, CDR2 SQIVND (reference sequence). The germline V and J ends were trimmed by 5 bases and 3 bases, with 19 bases remaining between them. MiXCR, applied by TCRdb to the RT-PCR reads, yields one record per CDR3 protein. The sample has hundreds of thousands of distinct CDR3 sequences, over 9% seen once. This material consisted of non-naive T cells sorted from PBMCs, taken 14 days before vaccination. This clonotype was sampled from a man between 50 and 59 years old who received an inactivated influenza vaccine. The chain joins TRBV19 to TRBJ1-2, with D perhaps TRBD1 (6 bases). CDR3 residues: CASSSGTRDYDYGYTF. CDR3 nucleotide sequence: TGTGCCAGTAGTTCAGGGACACGCGACTACGACTATGGCTACACCTTC.